The rows below give T cell receptor beta chains drawn from one sample of a study of response to subunit inactivated influenza vaccine. Each CDR3 protein gets one entry after TCRdb re-called the RT-PCR reads with MiXCR. The table includes 150,000 or so distinct CDR3 sequences, approximately 12% detected once. Material: CD8+ T cells sorted from PBMCs, obtained about 24 months after vaccination. The receptors come from a man in his fifties or sixties who received an inactivated influenza vaccine. Both conserved end residues are part of each CDR3. The order of the fields is J gene, D gene, clone size, V gene, CDR3 DNA, CDR3 protein. The D gene is left open where the match is weak. The size of a clone is reported for some rows only, either as once, few or many, or as a class for expanded clones.

TRBJ2-2 | NA | many | TRBV10-2 | TGCGCCAGCAGGGCGACAGGTTCTATCACCGGGGAGCTGTTTTTT | CASRATGSITGELFF
TRBJ2-7 | TRBD1 | NA | TRBV13 | TGTGCCAGCAGCTTGCCGGGACAGGGGTTGAGAGAGCAGTACTTC | CASSLPGQGLREQYF
TRBJ1-2 | TRBD1 | NA | TRBV10-3 | TGTGCCATCAGTCCCGGGGGGACAGTATATGGCTACACCTTC | CAISPGGTVYGYTF
TRBJ1-5 | NA | many | TRBV12-3/TRBV12-4 | TGTGCCAGCAGCCCCGGACAGTTCAATCAGCCCCAGCATTTT | CASSPGQFNQPQHF
TRBJ2-7 | NA | NA | TRBV2 | TGTGCCAGCACCGTACAGGGATCCCCCTACGAGCAGTACTTC | CASTVQGSPYEQYF
TRBJ1-2 | NA | NA | TRBV9 | TGTGCCAGCAGAGGGCCCGGGCTGTCGGGTAACTATGGCTACACCTTC | CASRGPGLSGNYGYTF
TRBJ1-1 | NA | NA | TRBV14 | TGTGCCAGCAGCCACGTCAGGGTCGAGGAGAACACTGAAGCTTTCTTT | CASSHVRVEENTEAFF
TRBJ2-5 | TRBD1 | few | TRBV4-1 | TGCGCCAGCAGCCAAGATCTACCAGGGGGACGTGAGACCCAGTACTTC | CASSQDLPGGRETQYF
TRBJ2-7 | NA | NA | TRBV29-1 | TGCAGCGTTGCCGGGACACTCTCCTACGAGCAGTACTTC | CSVAGTLSYEQYF
TRBJ2-1 | TRBD2 | NA | TRBV6-2/TRBV6-3 | TGTGCCAGCAGTTACCTGACTAGCTGTTCCTACAATGAGCAGTTCTTC | CASSYLTSCSYNEQFF
TRBJ1-3 | TRBD1 | NA | TRBV25-1 | TGTGCCAGCAGGGGGGACAGGGCCGGTGGAAACACCATATATTTT | CASRGDRAGGNTIYF
TRBJ2-7 | NA | NA | TRBV28 | TGTGCCAGCAGTTTATGGCAGGGTTGGCACGAGCAGTACTTC | CASSLWQGWHEQYF
TRBJ2-1 | TRBD2 | NA | TRBV28 | TGTGCCAGCAGTTTCGGGAGCGGGAGTGGAGGGAATGAGCAGTTCTTC | CASSFGSGSGGNEQFF
TRBJ2-1 | NA | few | TRBV6-1 | TGTGCCAGCAGTCGGCGGCTTAACTCCTACAATGAGCAGTTCTTC | CASSRRLNSYNEQFF
TRBJ1-5 | TRBD1 | few | TRBV2 | TGTGCCAGCAGTGATGGAGGGACAGGGTATAGCAATCAGCCCCAGCATTTT | CASSDGGTGYSNQPQHF
TRBJ2-1 | NA | many | TRBV29-1 | TGCAGCGTAGGCCACTACAATGAGCAGTTCTTC | CSVGHYNEQFF
TRBJ2-7 | TRBD2 | NA | TRBV5-6 | TGTGCCAGCAGCTTCGGACTAGCGGGAGAGAAGATGGACGAGCAGTACTTC | CASSFGLAGEKMDEQYF
TRBJ2-5 | TRBD2 | few | TRBV7-9 | TGTGCCAGCAGCTTAGTCCAGCTAGCGGAGGGAGAGACCCAGTACTTC | CASSLVQLAEGETQYF
TRBJ2-2 | NA | few | TRBV5-5 | TGTGCCAGCAGCTTAGAGGGAATCACCGGGGAGCTGTTTTTT | CASSLEGITGELFF
TRBJ2-7 | NA | few | TRBV5-1 | TGCGCCAGCAGCGGGGGGGACAGTAACTACGAGCAGTACTTC | CASSGGDSNYEQYF
TRBJ2-7 | NA | few | TRBV9 | TGTGCCAGCAGCGGCGGGCAGGGGTGGACCTACGAGCAGTACTTC | CASSGGQGWTYEQYF
TRBJ2-7 | NA | NA | TRBV20-1 | TGCAGTGCTCCGAGGGGCCTTTCCTACGAGCAGTACTTC | CSAPRGLSYEQYF
TRBJ2-1 | NA | many | TRBV15 | TGTGCCACCAGCAGTTCGGGGGCTTCCTACAATGAGCAGTTCTTC | CATSSSGASYNEQFF
TRBJ2-1 | TRBD2 | NA | TRBV5-6 | TGTGCCAGCAGCCCGGGACTAGCGTTCCCTAGCTCCTACAATGAGCAGTTCTTC | CASSPGLAFPSSYNEQFF
TRBJ2-7 | TRBD1 | few | TRBV28 | TGTGCCAGCAGTACCATAAACGCAGGGGGGGACAGGGTAAGAATCTACGAGCAGTACTTC | CASSTINAGGDRVRIYEQYF
TRBJ2-1 | NA | NA | TRBV29-1 | TGCAGCGTTGTAGTAGGTCCGTATGAGCAGTTCTTC | CSVVVGPYEQFF
TRBJ1-5 | NA | many | TRBV6-1 | TGTGCCAGCGCGCCCGTGGCGGATAGCAATCAGCCCCAGCATTTT | CASAPVADSNQPQHF
TRBJ2-5 | NA | NA | TRBV29-1 | TGCAGCGTGCCAGTTCCTCAGGGCCAAGAGACCCAGTACTTC | CSVPVPQGQETQYF
TRBJ2-1 | NA | many | TRBV10-3 | TGTGCCATCAGTGATCCGGGGGATGAGCAGTTCTTC | CAISDPGDEQFF
TRBJ2-1 | NA | few | TRBV5-6 | TGTGCCAGCAGCTCGGACGGGCTGTACAATGAGCAGTTCTTC | CASSSDGLYNEQFF
TRBJ2-7 | NA | few | TRBV10-2 | TGCGCCAGCTCCTCTGGGGTCGAGCAGTACTTC | CASSSGVEQYF
TRBJ1-3 | NA | NA | TRBV12-3/TRBV12-4 | TGTGCCAGCAGCCAAATACAGATTCTCTCTGGAAACACCATATATTTT | CASSQIQILSGNTIYF
TRBJ2-1 | NA | few | TRBV7-6 | TGTGCCAGCAGCATTAGGGATGAGCAGTTCTTC | CASSIRDEQFF
TRBJ2-4 | TRBD2 | NA | TRBV7-8 | TGTGCCAGCAGCTTAGACCCGGGACTAGCGGGAGGCTGGGGCAAAAACATTCAGTACTTC | CASSLDPGLAGGWGKNIQYF
TRBJ2-2 | TRBD2 | few | TRBV7-6 | TGTGCCAGCAGCTCCTCGGTAGCGGGGGTTTACACCGGGGAGCTGTTTTTT | CASSSSVAGVYTGELFF
TRBJ2-7 | NA | NA | TRBV4-3 | TGCGCCAGCAGCCAAGAAAGGGGTATCGACGAGCAGTACTTC | CASSQERGIDEQYF
TRBJ1-1 | NA | NA | TRBV14 | TGTGCCAGCAGCCAAGATACAGGGCGCTCTTCTGAAGCTTTCTTT | CASSQDTGRSSEAFF
TRBJ2-5 | TRBD2 | few | TRBV27 | TGTGCCAGCAGCCGGGGACTAGCGGGAGGAGGGGAGACCCAGTACTTC | CASSRGLAGGGETQYF
TRBJ1-2 | NA | few | TRBV29-1 | TGCAGCGTCCCGACAACTTATGGCTACACCTTC | CSVPTTYGYTF
TRBJ2-1 | NA | NA | TRBV12-3/TRBV12-4 | TGTGCCAGCAGTTCCGACGGAAATGAGCAGTTCTTC | CASSSDGNEQFF
TRBJ2-5 | NA | NA | TRBV12-3/TRBV12-4 | TGTGCCAGCAGCGGAGAGCCGGGACGGGCTTTAAGGACCCAGTACTTC | CASSGEPGRALRTQYF
TRBJ2-2 | TRBD2 | few | TRBV4-3 | TGCGCCAGCAGCCAAGAAGTCCCCGCGAGCGGGGACACCGGGGAGCTGTTTTTT | CASSQEVPASGDTGELFF
TRBJ2-7 | TRBD1 | few | TRBV4-3 | TGCGCCAGCAGCCAAGGAGTAACAGGGGTGTACTACGAGCAGTACTTC | CASSQGVTGVYYEQYF
TRBJ2-2 | TRBD2 | NA | TRBV9 | TGTGCCAGCAGCGCCGCGGGACTAGTCCGCTTTAACACCGGGGAGCTGTTTTTT | CASSAAGLVRFNTGELFF
TRBJ2-3 | NA | few | TRBV20-1 | TGCAGTGCTAGAGCGGTCAGGGGTACGCAGTATTTT | CSARAVRGTQYF
TRBJ2-1 | TRBD1 | NA | TRBV6-2/TRBV6-3 | TGTGCCAGCAGAGGCGTAAAGACAGGGAGCGATGAGCAGTTCTTC | CASRGVKTGSDEQFF
TRBJ2-1 | NA | NA | TRBV5-4 | TGTGCCAGCAGCCAGGACCAGTACAATGAGCAGTTCTTC | CASSQDQYNEQFF
TRBJ2-1 | NA | many | TRBV9 | TGTGCCAGCAGCGTAGCGGGGGTCGGGAATGAGCAGTTCTTC | CASSVAGVGNEQFF
TRBJ2-1 | TRBD2 | few | TRBV4-3 | TGCGCCAGCAGCCCTGGACTAGCGGGGTTGCAGAATGAGCAGTTCTTC | CASSPGLAGLQNEQFF
TRBJ1-3 | NA | many | TRBV7-9 | TGTGCCAGCAGCTTAGCAGGGTATGATGGAAACACCATATATTTT | CASSLAGYDGNTIYF
TRBJ2-7 | NA | few | TRBV5-4 | TGTGCCAGCAGCTTGGGGGGATTTCAGTACTTC | CASSLGGFQYF
TRBJ2-7 | NA | NA | TRBV5-1 | TGCGCCAGCAGCTCAGTGGATTACGAGCAGTACTTC | CASSSVDYEQYF
TRBJ1-2 | NA | few | TRBV6-5 | TGTGCCAGCAGTTATTCTCGGACAGATAACTATGGCTACACCTTC | CASSYSRTDNYGYTF